This is a list of T cell receptor beta chains from one sample in a study of beta chain features in type 1 diabetes. Libraries were prepared by immunoSEQ multiplex PCR; TCRdb keeps only in-frame clonotypes and omits some of them. This table has tens of thousands of clones, roughly 31% appearing once. Sequenced: stem cell memory CD4+ T cells from blood. These receptors were taken from a woman between 18 and 29 years old in good health. The conserved cysteine and the conserved F or W are not part of the CDR3 here. Clone size is stated in some rows and not others, as once, few, many or a class when expanded.

v_call	j_call	clone_size	cdr3_aa
TRBV7-2	TRBJ2-4	many	ASSPDRGGIQY
TRBV10-3	TRBJ1-5	NA	AISDNREGSNQPQH
TRBV6-6	TRBJ1-5	few	ASSYGGGGEPQH
TRBV6-5	TRBJ1-1	NA	ASRHDRRIRTEAF
TRBV15	TRBJ2-2	NA	ATTGPNTGELF
TRBV5-5	TRBJ2-1	NA	ASSLASGAYNEQF
TRBV2	TRBJ2-3	NA	ASKRGTGGSGDTQY
TRBV15	TRBJ1-5	NA	ATSRERTDYPNQPQH
TRBV9	TRBJ2-3	NA	ASSVGTTSDTQY
TRBV30	TRBJ1-1	few	AWSDLRPTEAF
TRBV2	TRBJ1-6	NA	ASTGRGNSPLH
TRBV7-2	TRBJ2-1	NA	ASSPSGGEYNEQF
TRBV7-9	TRBJ2-7	few	ASSSSGTSDNEQY
TRBV4-1	TRBJ2-3	few	ASSPLGLSTNTQY
TRBV6-5	TRBJ2-7	few	ASRFTVATYEQY
TRBV7-2	TRBJ1-2	NA	ASSLASTGPTGYT
TRBV7-3	TRBJ2-2	few	ASSSRTGGELF
TRBV7-2	TRBJ1-6	NA	ASSLVGWQGVGSPLH
TRBV18	TRBJ2-7	few	ASSPDRGSPAEQY
TRBV9	TRBJ1-2	NA	ASSGPGTGHDYGYT
TRBV19	TRBJ2-7	few	ASSNPSGSYEQY
TRBV19	TRBJ1-1	NA	ASSISGTGNTEAF
TRBV18	TRBJ2-1	NA	ASSAERGYNEQF
TRBV6-1	TRBJ2-1	few	ASKAGGRDEQF
TRBV20-1	TRBJ2-2	NA	SARSLGELF
TRBV11-3	TRBJ2-7	NA	ASSLDGSSSYEQY
TRBV19	TRBJ2-1	few	ASSLWLAGGRSEQF
TRBV18	TRBJ2-5	NA	ASSPRTGVGETQY
TRBV11-2	TRBJ2-3	NA	ASSLRQGASDTQY
TRBV18	TRBJ1-2	NA	ASSPRGQGSWGYT
TRBV14	TRBJ2-7	NA	ASSLRRQGSYEQY
TRBV30	TRBJ2-6	NA	ASPYSGANVLT
TRBV2	TRBJ2-7	NA	ASKLLYEQY
TRBV12-5	TRBJ1-3	NA	ASGLVQGASGNTIY
TRBV6-6	TRBJ2-5	NA	ASSMIGTAQETQY
TRBV5-1	TRBJ2-5	NA	ASSLLAPGRETQY
TRBV6-5	TRBJ1-1	few	ASRRGQGGTEAF
TRBV2	TRBJ2-1	NA	ASSDGGGGQF
TRBV14	TRBJ1-1	NA	ASSQGTGNTEAF
TRBV14	TRBJ2-3	few	ASRATVKEAQY
TRBV7-2	TRBJ2-7	NA	ASSLVDTGYEQY